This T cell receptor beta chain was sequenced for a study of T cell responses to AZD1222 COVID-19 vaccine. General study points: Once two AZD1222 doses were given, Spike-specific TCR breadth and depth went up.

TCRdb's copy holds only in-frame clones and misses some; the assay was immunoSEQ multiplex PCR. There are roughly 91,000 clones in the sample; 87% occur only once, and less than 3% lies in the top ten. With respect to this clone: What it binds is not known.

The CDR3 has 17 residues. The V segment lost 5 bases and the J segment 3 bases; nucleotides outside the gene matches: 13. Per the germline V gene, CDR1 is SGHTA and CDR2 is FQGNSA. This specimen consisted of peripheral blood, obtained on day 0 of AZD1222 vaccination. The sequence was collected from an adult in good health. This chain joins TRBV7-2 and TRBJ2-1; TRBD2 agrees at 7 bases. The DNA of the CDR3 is TGTGCCAGCAGCCCAGGGAGCGGGGCAACCATCTACAATGAGCAGTTCTTC. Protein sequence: CASSPGSGATIYNEQFF.